This TCR beta chain was captured in a study of coeliac disease. Study as a whole: High-resolution HLA typing was lacking; TRBV7-2 bias was queried instead. Study conclusions and caveats: Active celiac intraepithelial and lamina propria samples had lower TRB and TRG clonality than control samples. Intraepithelial and lamina propria fractions were not highly pure, so cross-contamination was possible.

Germline V gives CDR1 MGHRA, CDR2 YSYEKL. The CDR3 is 16 residues long. The J segment lost 2 bases and the V segment lost 3 bases, leaving 5 bases of the junction unmatched. Sequencing used one aliquot of 500,000 cells per fraction. This clone was counted between two and nine times. What it binds is not known. Produced via immunoSEQ multiplex PCR; TCRdb's table is partial and in-frame only. The table shows over 8,000 clones, with around three fifths occurring only once. The material sequenced was intraepithelial lymphocytes from the gut. This receptor was obtained from a woman aged 60 to 75 with celiac disease. The chain employs TRBV4-1 and TRBJ2-1, with TRBD2 identical over 9 bases. The CDR3 loop is CASSHGSGRPYNEQFF. The CDR3 nucleotides are TGCGCCAGCAGCCACGGAAGCGGGAGGCCCTACAATGAGCAGTTCTTC.